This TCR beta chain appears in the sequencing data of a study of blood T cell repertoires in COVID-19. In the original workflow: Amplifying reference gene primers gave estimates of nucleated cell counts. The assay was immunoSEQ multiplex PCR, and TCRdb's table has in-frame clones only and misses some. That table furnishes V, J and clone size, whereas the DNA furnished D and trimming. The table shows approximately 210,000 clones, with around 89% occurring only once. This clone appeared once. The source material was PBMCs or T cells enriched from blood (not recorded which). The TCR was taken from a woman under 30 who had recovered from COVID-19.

CDR3 protein: CASSLLSGSTEAFF. In DNA form, the CDR3 reads TGTGCCAGCAGCTTGCTATCAGGGTCCACTGAAGCTTTCTTT. This chain joins TRBV5-6 and TRBJ1-1, with D possibly TRBD1 on 5 matching bases. The CDR3 is 14 residues long. Germline V gene lookup returns CDR1 SGHDT and CDR2 YYEEEE. The germline V and J ends were trimmed by 1 base and 4 bases, with 11 bases remaining between them.